Shown below are 16 T cell receptor beta chains from a single sample sequenced in a study of identical twins. TCRdb ran MiXCR on the 5' RACE reads and lists one entry per CDR3 protein. The sample records roughly 720,000 distinct CDR3 sequences, 15% to 20% being singletons. This sample was shared with a second study, whose subject was T cells expressing NK-cell markers.

Material: PBMCs. The receptors were sampled from a woman aged 18 to 35 in good health.

The CDR3, as DNA: TGTGCCAGCAGCCAAGATGTGGTACGGGAGCAGTTCTTC. The encoded protein is CASSQDVVREQFF. The rearrangement links TRBV4-2 to TRBJ2-1; D uncertain. With 0 bases removed from V and 10 bases from J, the gap between germline ends came to 10 bases. Germline CDR1 and CDR2: LGHNA and YNFKEQ. This CDR3 comprises 13 residues.

The chain uses TRBV2 and TRBJ2-2; TRBD1 is a possible D gene (7 bases). The length of the CDR3 is 15 residues. Germline CDR1 SNHLY, CDR2 FYNNEI. Between the trimmed V and J ends, which lost 3 bases and 7 bases, there was a span of 15 bases. The CDR3 DNA sequence: TGTGCCAGCAGTGAGGAGGGGGCGGCGGACGGGGAGCTGTTTTTT. This encodes CASSEEGAADGELFF.

The J gene is TRBJ2-7, the V gene TRBV9; possible D gene TRBD1, 6 bases. V was cut by 3 bases and J by 2 bases, with 15 bases left in between. The CDR3 runs to 15 residues. Germline CDR1 and CDR2: SGDLS and YYNGEE. The CDR3 DNA reads TGTGCCAGCAGCGAGCAGTGGGGGCCGACCTACGAGCAGTACTTC. Its translation is CASSEQWGPTYEQYF.

The rearrangement joins TRBV9 to TRBJ1-2, with D perhaps matching TRBD1 (5 bases). Germline-derived CDR1 and CDR2 are SGDLS and YYNGEE. The CDR3 length is 13 residues. V lost 3 bases and J lost 8, with 14 bases in between. The CDR3 here is CASSADRPTGYTF. CDR3 coding DNA: TGTGCCAGCAGCGCCGACAGACCCACAGGCTACACCTTC.

The rearrangement uses TRBV29-1 and TRBJ2-1; D is possibly TRBD1 (6 bases). CDR1 and CDR2 from the germline V gene are SQVTM and ANQGSEA. This CDR3 region has 14 residues. With 7 bases removed from V and 4 bases from J, the gap between germline ends came to 17 bases. In DNA form, the CDR3 reads TGCAGCGCCTCCACCGGGACAACTTACAATGAGCAGTTCTTC. Its translation is CSASTGTTYNEQFF.

CDR3 region: CASSPTRTTSGGVADTQYF. CDR3 nucleotide sequence: TGTGCCAGCAGTCCTACTCGAACCACTAGCGGGGGGGTGGCAGATACGCAGTATTTT. The chain uses TRBV6-5 and TRBJ2-3, with 13 nucleotides matching TRBD2. V gave up 5 bases and J gave up 4 bases; unmatched junction bases: 15. The CDR3 sequence is 19 residues long. Germline CDR1 MNHEY, CDR2 SVGAGI.

This clonotype appeared once. At one end, the junction sequence differs from germline, possibly due to a read error. The rearrangement joins TRBV3-1 to TRBJ2-1; 9 bases fit TRBD2. This CDR3 region has 15 residues. Per germline, CDR1 LGHDT and CDR2 YNNKEL (reference sequence). The CDR3 DNA reads as TGTGCCACCAGCCAATCGGCTAGCGGGAAGGTTGAGCAGTTCTTC. Amino acid sequence: CATSQSASGKVEQFF.

The chain joins TRBV6-5 to TRBJ2-5, with 13 bases aligning to TRBD2. After removal of 2 bases from V and 5 bases from J, the junction contained 5 bases not matched to a gene. Germline V gene data show CDR1 as MNHEY and CDR2 as SVGAGI. The CDR3 is 16 amino acids. In DNA, the CDR3 is TGTGCCAGCAGTTACCGGACTAGCGGGGGCTCGGAGACCCAGTACTTC. Residues: CASSYRTSGGSETQYF.

This clonotype was counted only a few times. V and J are TRBV15 and TRBJ1-2; D remains ambiguous. The CDR3 has 14 residues. V gave up 3 bases and J gave up 4 bases, with 12 bases separating them. Germline-derived CDR1 and CDR2 are LNHNV and YYDKDF (reference sequence). CDR3 sequence: CATSRASMGYGYTF. DNA for the CDR3: TGTGCCACCAGCAGGGCCTCCATGGGCTATGGCTACACCTTC.

The chain has TRBV21-1 and TRBJ2-1; TRBD1 was called by the table and not checked on the DNA. TRBV21-1 is a listed pseudogene. This CDR3 is 19 amino acids long. The DNA of the CDR3 is TGTGCCAGCAGCAGACCGGTACGACCAGGGACAGGAGCCTACAATGAGCAGTTCTTC. Amino acids: CASSRPVRPGTGAYNEQFF.

This clonotype was counted between two and nine times. The V and J genes are TRBV7-6 and TRBJ2-1; D may be TRBD1 (5 bases). Germline V gives CDR1 SGHVS, CDR2 FNYEAQ. V lost 1 base and J 6 bases, leaving 10 bases between the germline ends. The CDR3 is 14 amino acids. Here the CDR3 DNA reads TGTGCCAGCAGCTTAGTTCCGGACACCAATGAGCAGTTCTTC. Its protein is CASSLVPDTNEQFF.

This clonotype was counted between two and nine times. This chain connects TRBV20-1 to TRBJ2-3, with unresolved D. CDR1 DFQATT and CDR2 SNEGSKA come from the germline V gene (reference sequence). CDR3 length: 16 residues. Deletions cut 0 bases from V and 0 bases from J, with 13 bases between. The CDR3 region is CSARDRIGTSTDTQYF. CDR3 in DNA: TGCAGTGCTAGAGATCGGATCGGAACTAGCACAGATACGCAGTATTTT.

The chain has TRBV7-9 and TRBJ2-3; 8 bases agree with TRBD2. V dropped 7 bases and J dropped 5; count of bases not matched to a gene: 8. Germline V gene lookup returns CDR1 SEHNR and CDR2 FQNEAQ (reference sequence). This CDR3 has 14 residues. The CDR3 sequence is CASTKSGGRDTQYF. The CDR3 coding sequence is TGTGCCAGCACCAAGAGCGGGGGAAGAGATACGCAGTATTTT.

This clonotype was detected only a few times. The chain carries TRBV20-1 and TRBJ2-3, with 9 bases lining up with TRBD2. This CDR3 has 14 residues. CDR1 is DFQATT and CDR2 is SNEGSKA in the germline V gene (reference sequence). Trimming cost V 0 bases and J 7 bases; bases outside gene matches: 5. CDR3 sequence: CSAREAGGPNTQYF. CDR3 nucleotide sequence: TGCAGTGCTAGAGAAGCGGGGGGCCCCAATACGCAGTATTTT.

V and J are TRBV9 and TRBJ2-7; D is uncertain. The CDR3 runs 14 residues. CDR1 and CDR2 from the germline V gene are SGDLS and YYNGEE. Trimming removed 3 bases at V and 3 bases at J, with 13 bases between. CDR3 sequence (DNA): TGTGCCAGCAGCGCCCACTTGGGCGGCTACGAGCAGTACTTC. It translates to CASSAHLGGYEQYF.

A few counts support this clonotype. The rearrangement uses TRBV24-1 and TRBJ2-1; no clear D. Germline CDR1 reads KGHDR; CDR2 reads SFDVKD. This CDR3 region has 13 residues. Trimming took off 6 bases at V and 13 bases at J, with 18 bases between the two ends. CDR3 sequence (DNA): TGTGCCACCAGTTCGTCTTCAATGGAACCTCAGTTCTTC. Protein: CATSSSSMEPQFF.